This T cell receptor (beta chain) originates from a study of graft-versus-host responses after intestinal transplantation. As to this clone: Its target is not known.

There are 12 residues in the CDR3. Germline V CDR1 and CDR2: SNHLY, FYNNEI. V was trimmed by 6 bases and J by 2 bases, leaving 7 bases between them. TCRdb's table, derived via immunoSEQ multiplex PCR, lists solely in-frame clones and lacks some. The repertoire holds over 100,000 clones, more than 80% seen once, with about 0.25% in the top ten. The rearrangement uses TRBV2 and TRBJ2-5, with D tentatively TRBD1 (5 bases). The source is a human donor who was the organ donor for an intestinal transplant. The specimen was unstimulated CD4+ T cells sorted from spleen or lymph node cells, collected before transplant. This chain's CDR3 is CASRQEQETQYF. DNA for the CDR3: TGTGCCAGCAGACAGGAACAAGAGACCCAGTACTTC.